Each of the 25 T cell receptor beta chains below was sequenced from the same sample in a study of T cells in localized non-small cell lung cancer. TCRdb keeps only in-frame clones here, not all; method: immunoSEQ multiplex PCR. The sample has fewer than 30,000 clones, about 90% seen once. This sample comprised peripheral blood, obtained before any cancer treatment. Source of these receptors: a woman aged 40 to 75 with stage I lung adenocarcinoma.

V and J are TRBV6-1 and TRBJ1-1; D not resolved. The V and J ends lost 0 bases and 1 base respectively, with 6 bases between them. This CDR3 spans 14 amino acids. CDR1 and CDR2 from the germline V gene are MNHNS and SASEGT. This chain's CDR3 is CASSEARGNTEAFF. The CDR3 bases are TGTGCCAGCAGTGAAGCCCGGGGGAACACTGAAGCTTTCTTT.

This chain uses TRBV18 with TRBJ2-2; D is unclear. The CDR3 sequence is 16 residues long. The germline gives CDR1 KGHSH, CDR2 LQKENI. V was shortened by 1 base and J by 2 bases, with 11 bases between the two germline ends. CDR3 coding DNA: TGTGCCAGCTCACCACAAATTGCAGAAAACACCGGGGAGCTGTTTTTT. This translates into CASSPQIAENTGELFF.

This CDR3 reads CASSSGQVDTEAFF. The CDR3 DNA sequence: TGCGCCAGCAGCTCGGGACAGGTTGACACTGAAGCTTTCTTT. The gene calls are TRBV5-1 and TRBJ1-1; TRBD1 aligns across 8 bases. V dropped 3 bases and J dropped 3; count of bases not matched to a gene: 4. Germline V CDR1 and CDR2: SGHRS, YFSETQ. The CDR3 consists of 14 residues.

V and J are TRBV13 and TRBJ1-1; D unresolved. V was cut by 2 bases and J by 1 base, with 8 bases left in between. The V gene's germline CDR1 is PRHDT and CDR2 FYEKMQ (reference sequence). This CDR3 has 14 amino acids. This CDR3 is CASSLTPTNTEAFF. The DNA of the CDR3 is TGTGCCAGCAGCTTAACACCCACGAACACTGAAGCTTTCTTT.

V is TRBV11-2 and J is TRBJ2-7; possibly TRBD1 for D (6 bases). Germline CDR1 reads SGHAT; CDR2 reads FQNNGV. Trimming removed 4 bases at V and 5 bases at J, with 15 bases between. This CDR3 region has 14 residues. Here the CDR3 reads CASSSWSGQNEQYF. The CDR3 DNA sequence: TGTGCCAGCAGCTCCTGGAGTGGACAGAACGAGCAGTACTTC.

V and J are TRBV2 and TRBJ2-7, with 7 bases aligning to TRBD2. V trimming: 6 bases; J trimming: 0 bases; junction bases outside the gene matches: 5. The CDR3 spans 14 residues. Germline CDR1 SNHLY, CDR2 FYNNEI. CDR3 region: CASRWTGGSYEQYF. CDR3 in DNA: TGTGCCAGCAGGTGGACGGGGGGCTCCTACGAGCAGTACTTC.

The J gene is TRBJ1-5, the V gene TRBV6-1; tentative D call: TRBD1 (5 bases). Trimming removed 6 bases from V and 5 bases from J, with 14 bases in between. CDR3 length equals 14 residues. Germline V gene data show CDR1 as MNHNS and CDR2 as SASEGT. CDR3: CASSFDRAHQPQHF. The CDR3 bases are TGTGCCAGCAGCTTCGACAGAGCCCATCAGCCCCAGCATTTT.

The V and J genes are TRBV6-1 and TRBJ1-2, with D possibly TRBD1 on 5 matching bases. Germline values: CDR1 MNHNS, CDR2 SASEGT. Trimming removed 3 bases at V and 3 bases at J, with 11 bases between. The CDR3 is 14 residues long. The CDR3 DNA follows: TGTGCCAGCAGTGAGAGCAGGGTGTACTATGGCTACACCTTC. Residues: CASSESRVYYGYTF.

The DNA of the CDR3 is TGTGCCAGTAGTATAGAACCGGATGAGCAGTTCTTC. This translates into CASSIEPDEQFF. The J gene is TRBJ2-1, the V gene TRBV19; unclear D gene. V was clipped by 0 bases and J by 8 bases, with 5 bases between them. In germline, CDR1 is LNHDA, CDR2 SQIVND (reference sequence). The CDR3 length is 12 residues. Based on the CDR3 plus reference TRBV19 and TRBJ2-1, the full variable domain is DGGITQSPKYLFRKEGQNVTLSCEQNLNHDAMYWYRQDPGQGLRLIYYSQIVNDFQKGDIAEGYSVSREKKESFPLTVTSAQKNPTAFYLCASSIEPDEQFFGPGTRLTVL.

This chain connects TRBV29-1 to TRBJ2-3; D is ambiguous. V was cut by 3 bases and J by 0 bases, with 7 bases left in between. The CDR3 has 13 residues. Germline V CDR1 and CDR2: SQVTM, ANQGSEA. The DNA for the CDR3 is TGCAGCGTTGACGACGGGAGCACAGATACGCAGTATTTT. Translating gives CSVDDGSTDTQYF.

The chain is built from TRBV5-4 and TRBJ2-3, with 9 bases matching TRBD2. Germline V CDR1 and CDR2: SGHNT, YYREEE (reference sequence). The junction had 6 bases not matched to a gene; V was cut back by 1 base and J by 3 bases. The CDR3 spans 16 residues. CDR3 sequence reads: CASSLPLAGVTDTQYF. The CDR3 DNA reads TGTGCCAGCAGCTTGCCCTTAGCGGGGGTAACAGATACGCAGTATTTT.

The V gene is TRBV2, the J gene TRBJ2-2; 8 bases agree with TRBD2. Germline assignment: CDR1 SNHLY and CDR2 FYNNEI. The junction had 7 bases not matched to a gene; V was cut back by 7 bases and J by 3 bases. This CDR3 is built from 15 residues. CDR3 sequence: CASNPGGGYTGELFF. CDR3 nucleotides: TGTGCCAGCAACCCCGGGGGGGGCTACACCGGGGAGCTGTTTTTT. The full variable domain, completed using reference TRBV2 and TRBJ2-2, is EPEVTQTPSHQVTQMGQEVILRCVPISNHLYFYWYRQILGQKVEFLVSFYNNEISEKSEIFDDQFSVERPDGSNFTLKIRSTKLEDSAMYFCASNPGGGYTGELFFGEGSRLTVL.

The chain links TRBV28 to TRBJ2-2; TRBD2 matches at 7 bases. From germline, CDR1 is MDHEN and CDR2 SYDVKM. Germline trimming cut 5 bases from V and 1 base from J; bases unmatched to any gene: 7. This CDR3 region has 16 residues. The DNA of the CDR3 is TGTGCCAGCAGTGATACTAGCGCGGGGAACACCGGGGAGCTGTTTTTT. This sequence encodes CASSDTSAGNTGELFF.

The V gene is TRBV19, the J gene TRBJ2-5, with a possible D match to TRBD1 (5 bases). CDR1 is LNHDA, CDR2 SQIVND, per germline (reference sequence). The CDR3 consists of 13 residues. V shed 4 bases and J shed 1 base, with 7 bases lying between them. CDR3 amino acids: CASSTGIQETQYF. CDR3 sequence (DNA): TGTGCCAGTAGTACAGGGATCCAAGAGACCCAGTACTTC.

The chain employs TRBV5-4 and TRBJ2-5; TRBD1 might be the D (6 bases). Trimming left V 3 bases short and J 6 bases short, with 9 bases between. This CDR3 is built from 12 residues. Germline CDR1 is SGHNT and CDR2 is YYREEE (reference sequence). CDR3 region: CASSYDRKTQYF. The CDR3 DNA reads TGTGCCAGCAGCTATGACAGGAAGACCCAGTACTTC.

V gene TRBV29-1 combines with J gene TRBJ1-5; TRBD1 might be the D (6 bases). The CDR3 is 13 residues long. Germline V gene sequence: CDR1 SQVTM, CDR2 ANQGSEA. As DNA, the CDR3 is TGCAGTGCGAAGGGGGGACCCAATCAGCCCCAGCATTTT. Protein product: CSAKGGPNQPQHF.

The chain joins TRBV25-1 to TRBJ2-7; D is possibly TRBD1 or TRBD2 (7 bases each). The CDR3 sequence is 14 residues long. The germline CDR1 and CDR2 sequences are MGHDK and SYGVNS. The germline V and J ends were trimmed by 6 bases and 2 bases, with 14 bases remaining between them. The CDR3 sequence is CASRGGTAPYEQYF. The CDR3 DNA follows: TGTGCCAGCAGGGGGGGGACAGCGCCCTACGAGCAGTACTTC.

The chain couples TRBV5-1 to TRBJ2-7, with no clear D. Trimming removed 0 bases at V and 4 bases at J, with 14 bases between. CDR1 is SGHRS and CDR2 is YFSETQ in the germline V gene. The CDR3 totals 15 residues. This chain's CDR3 is CASSLEGNGFYEQYF. CDR3 coding DNA: TGCGCCAGCAGCTTGGAGGGAAACGGGTTTTACGAGCAGTACTTC.

V usage is TRBV19 and J usage is TRBJ1-2; D gene ambiguous. V gave up 6 bases and J gave up 0 bases, with 8 bases separating them. Germline V lookup: CDR1 LNHDA, CDR2 SQIVND (reference sequence). CDR3 length: 13 residues. The CDR3 protein is CASRRDSNYGYTF. CDR3 sequence (DNA): TGTGCCAGTAGGCGCGACTCTAACTATGGCTACACCTTC. Full variable domain (outside the CDR3, taken from reference TRBV19 and TRBJ1-2): DGGITQSPKYLFRKEGQNVTLSCEQNLNHDAMYWYRQDPGQGLRLIYYSQIVNDFQKGDIAEGYSVSREKKESFPLTVTSAQKNPTAFYLCASRRDSNYGYTFGSGTRLTVV.

This chain uses TRBV27 with TRBJ1-3; TRBD1 might be the D (6 bases). Deletions cut 5 bases from V and 0 bases from J, with 17 bases between. Germline CDR1 reads MNHEY; CDR2 reads SMNVEV (reference sequence). The CDR3 totals 17 residues. In nucleotides, the CDR3 is TGTGCCAGCAGTCCCGGGGGGGGGCCAAGCTCTGGAAACACCATATATTTT. It codes for CASSPGGGPSSGNTIYF.

The V and J genes are TRBV5-1 and TRBJ2-7, with 9 bases aligning to TRBD1. This CDR3 contains 13 residues. The V gene's germline CDR1 is SGHRS and CDR2 YFSETQ. The V segment lost 6 bases and the J segment 6 bases; nucleotides outside the gene matches: 7. CDR3 bases: TGCGCCAGCAAGCCCGGGACAGGGTTCGAGCAGTACTTC. Translating gives CASKPGTGFEQYF.

This chain joins TRBV30 and TRBJ2-5, with no clear D. Between the trimmed V and J ends, which lost 0 bases and 4 bases, there was a span of 9 bases. Germline CDR1 and CDR2: GTSNPN and SVGIG (reference sequence). The CDR3 is 13 residues long. The CDR3, as DNA: TGTGCCTGGAGTGTAAGTGGTGGAGAGACCCAGTACTTC. Residues: CAWSVSGGETQYF.

V and J are TRBV19 and TRBJ2-1; D unclear. Germline V gives CDR1 LNHDA, CDR2 SQIVND (reference sequence). V shed 5 bases and J shed 0 bases, with 11 bases lying between them. This CDR3 comprises 15 residues. The CDR3 bases are TGTGCCAGTAGTCCCTGGACGGACTCCTACAATGAGCAGTTCTTC. As protein: CASSPWTDSYNEQFF.

The chain carries TRBV6-6 and TRBJ2-1; the match to TRBD2 covers 9 bases. Germline CDR1 and CDR2: MNHNY and SVGAGI (reference sequence). The CDR3 spans 16 residues. The V gene end was trimmed by 6 bases and the J gene end by 3 bases; junction bases not matched to a gene: 9. This chain's CDR3 is CASSSPRSGGYNEQFF. CDR3 DNA: TGTGCCAGCAGCTCCCCCCGTAGCGGGGGCTACAATGAGCAGTTCTTC.

The rearrangement links TRBV18 to TRBJ2-2, with D perhaps matching TRBD2 (5 bases). This CDR3 spans 15 amino acids. In germline, CDR1 is KGHSH, CDR2 LQKENI. Trimming took 2 bases from V and 6 from J, leaving 13 bases between them. DNA for the CDR3: TGTGCCAGCTCACCAAGAGCTGGGAGCCCCGGGGAGCTGTTTTTT. As protein: CASSPRAGSPGELFF.